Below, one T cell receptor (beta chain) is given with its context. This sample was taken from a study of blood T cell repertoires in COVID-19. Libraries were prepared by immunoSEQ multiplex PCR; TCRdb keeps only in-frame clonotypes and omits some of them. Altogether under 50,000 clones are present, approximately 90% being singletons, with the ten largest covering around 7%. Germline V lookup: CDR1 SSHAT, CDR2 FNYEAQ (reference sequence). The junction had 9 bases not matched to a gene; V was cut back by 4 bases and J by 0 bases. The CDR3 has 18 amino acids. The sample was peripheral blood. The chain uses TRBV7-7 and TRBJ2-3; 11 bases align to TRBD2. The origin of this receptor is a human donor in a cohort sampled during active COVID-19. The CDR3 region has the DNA TGTGCCAGCAGCTCTGGGACTAGCGGAACAACTAGCACAGATACGCAGTATTTT. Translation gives CASSSGTSGTTSTDTQYF.